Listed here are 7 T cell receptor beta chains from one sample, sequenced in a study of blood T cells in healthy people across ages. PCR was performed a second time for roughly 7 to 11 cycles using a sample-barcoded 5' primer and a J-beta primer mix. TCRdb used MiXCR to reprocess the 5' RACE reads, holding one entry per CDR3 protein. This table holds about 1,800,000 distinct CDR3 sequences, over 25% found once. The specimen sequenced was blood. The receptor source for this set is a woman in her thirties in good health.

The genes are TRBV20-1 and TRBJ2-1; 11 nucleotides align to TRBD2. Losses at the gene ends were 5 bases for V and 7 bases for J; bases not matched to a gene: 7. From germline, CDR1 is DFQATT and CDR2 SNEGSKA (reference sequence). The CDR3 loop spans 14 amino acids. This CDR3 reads CSAGIAGGKNEQFF. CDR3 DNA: TGCAGTGCTGGGATAGCGGGAGGGAAAAATGAGCAGTTCTTC.

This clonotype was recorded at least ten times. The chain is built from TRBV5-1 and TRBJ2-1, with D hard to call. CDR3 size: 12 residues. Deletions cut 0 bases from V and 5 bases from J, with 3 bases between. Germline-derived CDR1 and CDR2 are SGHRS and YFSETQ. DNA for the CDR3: TGCGCCAGCAGCTTGGTAAACAATGAGCAGTTCTTC. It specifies CASSLVNNEQFF.

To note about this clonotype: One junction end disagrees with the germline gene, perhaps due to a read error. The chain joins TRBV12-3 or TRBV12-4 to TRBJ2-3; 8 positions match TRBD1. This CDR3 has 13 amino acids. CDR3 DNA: TGTGCCAGCAGAGGACAGGGAACAGATGCGCAGTATTTT. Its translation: CASRGQGTDAQYF.

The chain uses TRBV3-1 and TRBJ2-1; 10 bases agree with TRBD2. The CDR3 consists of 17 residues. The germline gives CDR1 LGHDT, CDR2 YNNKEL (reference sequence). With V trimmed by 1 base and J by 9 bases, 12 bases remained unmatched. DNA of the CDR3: TGTGCCAGCAGCCAAGGGACGATAGCGGGAGGATTTTTTGAGCAGTTCTTC. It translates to CASSQGTIAGGFFEQFF.

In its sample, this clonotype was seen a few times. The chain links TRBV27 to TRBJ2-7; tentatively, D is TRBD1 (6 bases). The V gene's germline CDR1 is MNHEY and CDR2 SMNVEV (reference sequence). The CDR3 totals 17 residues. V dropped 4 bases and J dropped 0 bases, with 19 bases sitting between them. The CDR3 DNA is TGTGCCAGCAGTTCCTGGGGGACGACAGGAGGCTCCTACGAGCAGTACTTC. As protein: CASSSWGTTGGSYEQYF.

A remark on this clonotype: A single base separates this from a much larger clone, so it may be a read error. The CDR3 protein is CASTTLRTSGDSYNEQYF. CDR3 nucleotide sequence: TGTGCCAGCACGACCCTAAGGACTAGCGGGGATTCCTACAATGAGCAGTACTTC. The V call is TRBV12-3 or TRBV12-4, the J call TRBJ2-5; 12 nucleotides agree with TRBD2. V gave up 7 bases and J gave up 11 bases; unmatched junction bases: 23. This CDR3 has 18 amino acids.

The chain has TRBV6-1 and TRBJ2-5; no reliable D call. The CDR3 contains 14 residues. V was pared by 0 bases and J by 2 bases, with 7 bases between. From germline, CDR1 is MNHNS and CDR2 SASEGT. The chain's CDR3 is CASSEAGFQETQYF. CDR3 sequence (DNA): TGTGCCAGCAGTGAAGCGGGATTTCAAGAGACCCAGTACTTC.